This TCR beta chain originates from a study of blood T cell repertoires in COVID-19. Clones were sequenced by immunoSEQ multiplex PCR, and TCRdb holds only the in-frame ones, with some missing. The data hold about 390,000 clones, with around nine tenths observed a single time. The germline V gene encodes CDR1 MNHEY and CDR2 SVGEGT. CDR3 length equals 14 residues. Deletions cut 5 bases from V and 4 bases from J, with 14 bases between. Sequencing input: PBMCs or T cells enriched from blood (not recorded which). The rearrangement links TRBV6-2 or TRBV6-3 to TRBJ1-1; TRBD1 is a possible D gene (5 bases). The clonotype originates from a woman between 45 and 65 years old who had recovered from COVID-19. The CDR3 loop reads CASSTLGGGTEAFF. The CDR3 bases are TGTGCCAGCAGTACCCTCGGGGGGGGCACTGAAGCTTTCTTT.